Presented here are 7 T cell receptor beta chains from one specimen sequenced in a study of T cells after yellow fever vaccination. In TCRdb, the 5' RACE reads were re-called with MiXCR into one record per CDR3 protein. The sample lists 150,000 to 200,000 distinct CDR3 sequences, over 7% occurring once. The source material was CD8+ T cells sorted from PBMCs, sampled 45 days after the yellow fever booster vaccination. The receptors come from a man between 18 and 35 years old who received the YFV17D yellow fever vaccine.

The table lists this clonotype with many counts. CDR3 amino acids: CASTGGAGWDYGYTF. CDR3 bases: TGTGCCAGCACAGGGGGGGCAGGCTGGGACTATGGCTACACCTTC. V gene TRBV12-3 or TRBV12-4 combines with J gene TRBJ1-2; 7 nucleotides line up with TRBD1. V gave up 7 bases and J gave up 3 bases; unmatched junction bases: 11. The CDR3 runs 15 residues.

This clonotype was seen at least ten times. V and J are TRBV30 and TRBJ2-3; TRBD1 agrees at 9 bases. Trimming at V came to 0 bases and at J to 2 bases, leaving 3 bases not matched to a gene. From germline, CDR1 is GTSNPN and CDR2 SVGIG (reference sequence). This CDR3 has 15 residues. The CDR3 loop is CAWSVGQGFTDTQYF. The CDR3 DNA reads as TGTGCCTGGAGTGTTGGACAGGGGTTCACAGATACGCAGTATTTT.

This clonotype showed up just a few times. The rearrangement uses TRBV6-2 or TRBV6-3 and TRBJ1-1, with a possible D match to TRBD1 (5 bases). The CDR3 totals 13 residues. V lost 6 bases and J 4 bases, leaving 12 bases between the germline ends. Germline-derived CDR1 and CDR2 are MNHEY and SVGEGT. CDR3 amino acids: CASRLRGGTEAFF. CDR3 sequence (DNA): TGTGCCAGCAGACTCCGGGGGGGCACTGAAGCTTTCTTT.

The sample holds one count of this clonotype. The chain recombines TRBV7-9 with TRBJ1-2; TRBD1 agrees at 7 bases. The CDR3 is 14 residues long. The V gene end was trimmed by 4 bases and the J gene end by 6 bases; junction bases not matched to a gene: 8. Germline loops: CDR1 SEHNR, CDR2 FQNEAQ (reference sequence). The CDR3 reads CASSSFNDRDGYTF. Here the CDR3 DNA reads TGTGCCAGCAGCTCATTCAATGACAGGGATGGCTACACCTTC.

This clonotype was counted only a few times. The genes are TRBV7-9 and TRBJ2-7; 8 nucleotides align to TRBD1. Per the germline V gene, CDR1 is SEHNR and CDR2 is FQNEAQ (reference sequence). This CDR3 spans 12 amino acids. V was clipped by 5 bases and J by 6 bases; unmatched bases: 3. The CDR3 loop reads CASSRTGTEQYV. CDR3 nucleotide sequence: TGTGCCAGCAGCCGGACAGGGACCGAGCAGTACGTC.

This clonotype counts as medium-sized. The CDR3 region is CASSLSDGYGYTF. CDR3 bases: TGTGCCAGCAGTTTATCTGACGGCTATGGCTACACCTTC. This chain connects TRBV27 to TRBJ1-2; D unclear. The CDR3 totals 13 residues. Germline loops: CDR1 MNHEY, CDR2 SMNVEV (reference sequence). Trimming stripped 0 bases from V and 4 bases from J, with 6 bases between.

This clonotype was recorded many times. The DNA is omitted, as the CDR3 cannot be located on it reliably, and the CDR3 follows TCRdb's listing. The chain links TRBV7-2 to TRBJ1-2; no DNA check was done on the table's D call, TRBD1. Both ends counted, the CDR3 spans 13 residues. Germline V lookup: CDR1 SGHTA, CDR2 FQGNSA. CDR3 protein: CASSSLSGPGYTF.